This T cell receptor (beta chain) is drawn from a study of graft-versus-host responses after intestinal transplantation. Study overall: Every one of the recipients received anti-thymocyte globulin induction and afterwards took tacrolimus and steroids for three to four years.

The V end lost 0 bases, the J end lost 4 bases, and 8 bases lay between the germline ends. CDR1 and CDR2 from the germline V gene are SGHKS and YYEKEE (reference sequence). The length of the CDR3 is 14 residues. Repertoires were generated with immunoSEQ multiplex PCR, while TCRdb's copy carries only in-frame clones and drops some. The sample has 100,000 or so clones, roughly nine tenths seen once. As to this clone: Antigen specificity is unknown.

The receptor comes from a human donor who received an intestinal transplant. This chain uses TRBV5-5 with TRBJ2-1; unclear D gene. The specimen comprised unstimulated CD4+ T cells sorted from spleen or lymph node cells, sampled before intestinal transplant. The CDR3 DNA reads TGTGCCAGCAGCTTGGAGGCGGCATACAATGAGCAGTTCTTC. Translation gives CASSLEAAYNEQFF.